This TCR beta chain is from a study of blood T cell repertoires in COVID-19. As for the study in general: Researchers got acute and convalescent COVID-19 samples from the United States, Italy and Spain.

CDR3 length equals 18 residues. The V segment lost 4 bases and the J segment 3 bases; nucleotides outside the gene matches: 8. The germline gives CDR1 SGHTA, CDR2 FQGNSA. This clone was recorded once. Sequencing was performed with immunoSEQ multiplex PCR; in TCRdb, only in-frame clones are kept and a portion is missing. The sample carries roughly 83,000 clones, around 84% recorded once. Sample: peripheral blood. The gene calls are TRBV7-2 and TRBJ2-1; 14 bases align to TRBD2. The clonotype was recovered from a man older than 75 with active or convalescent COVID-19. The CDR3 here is CASSSGLAGGKLYNEQFF. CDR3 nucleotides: TGTGCCAGCAGCTCCGGACTAGCGGGGGGCAAACTCTACAATGAGCAGTTCTTC.